This T cell receptor beta chain was recovered during a study of blood T cell repertoires in COVID-19 (dated by TCRdb to the early 2020s). Background for the entire study: Samples covering the acute and convalescent phases of COVID-19 were provided by collaborators in the United States, Italy and Spain. The prospective study material was composed of cDNA or gDNA derived from T cells, B-cell-depleted T cells, or PBMCs. Deeply sampled blood TCRbeta repertoires from subjects exposed to, actively infected with, or recovered from COVID-19 were included in the dataset. The repertoires were released in a freely available public database meant as a resource for research on the immune response to SARS-CoV-2. Samples came from the ongoing ImmuneRACE study (first 160 participants) plus 1,254 subjects from 6 global collaborators. Nearly every sample came with metadata listing a de-identified subject ID, COVID-19 status, age in years and sex. Where available, HLA class I and class II types were obtained from metadata supplied by the sample provider rather than from assay-based typing.

A second Seattle source provided samples from volunteer blood donors who had recovered from COVID-19. The collaborating institutions used their own protocols to collect whole blood in K2EDTA tubes. For TCRbeta analysis, collaborator samples were shipped as frozen whole blood, as isolated PBMCs, or as DNA extracted from either sample type. TCRbeta CDR3 regions were amplified from genomic DNA using the immunoSEQ Assay, a bias-controlled multiplex PCR. In the source study's methods: The number of nucleated cells in each sample was estimated from the amplification of reference gene primers within the assay. To quantify the absolute abundance of each unique TCRbeta CDR3 rearrangement, sequence reads were collapsed and filtered. For each sample, productive Simpson clonality was calculated as the square root of Simpson's diversity index across productive rearrangements. The immuneACCESS repertoire file appears here via TCRdb, limited to in-frame rearrangements. These files lack a portion of the clones; in checked studies, under half of the deficit traces to unresolved V genes, and the cause of the others is not known. The V and J calls and clone size come from that table; D and trimming were worked out from the DNA. In this sample the table shows over 150,000 clones, around 90% of which occur a single time. The top ten clonotypes cover roughly 2% of the sample.

Regarding this clone: The target of this receptor is not known. No base-level quality is on record; no much larger clone is a single base apart.

The paper as a whole reports these results and caveats: How much clinical and demographic metadata was included differed by source and by participant, and the metadata was provided uncurated.

The V end loses 1 base and the J end loses 3 bases, and a stretch of 8 bases separates them. From the germline V gene, CDR1 is SGHDN and CDR2 is FVKESK. The CDR3 measures 14 amino acids from cysteine to phenylalanine. Of all the DNA, just the CDR3 is kept, 42 bases in frame from base 1. This clonotype was sampled from a man in his fifties or sixties who had recovered from COVID-19. The specimen sequenced was peripheral blood. The sequence joins TRBV14 to TRBJ2-3, and TRBD2 may be the D gene, going by 6 matching bases. The CDR3 region reads CASSQAGATDTQYF. In nucleotides, the sequence is TGTGCCAGCAGCCAAGCGGGAGCGACAGATACGCAGTATTTT.